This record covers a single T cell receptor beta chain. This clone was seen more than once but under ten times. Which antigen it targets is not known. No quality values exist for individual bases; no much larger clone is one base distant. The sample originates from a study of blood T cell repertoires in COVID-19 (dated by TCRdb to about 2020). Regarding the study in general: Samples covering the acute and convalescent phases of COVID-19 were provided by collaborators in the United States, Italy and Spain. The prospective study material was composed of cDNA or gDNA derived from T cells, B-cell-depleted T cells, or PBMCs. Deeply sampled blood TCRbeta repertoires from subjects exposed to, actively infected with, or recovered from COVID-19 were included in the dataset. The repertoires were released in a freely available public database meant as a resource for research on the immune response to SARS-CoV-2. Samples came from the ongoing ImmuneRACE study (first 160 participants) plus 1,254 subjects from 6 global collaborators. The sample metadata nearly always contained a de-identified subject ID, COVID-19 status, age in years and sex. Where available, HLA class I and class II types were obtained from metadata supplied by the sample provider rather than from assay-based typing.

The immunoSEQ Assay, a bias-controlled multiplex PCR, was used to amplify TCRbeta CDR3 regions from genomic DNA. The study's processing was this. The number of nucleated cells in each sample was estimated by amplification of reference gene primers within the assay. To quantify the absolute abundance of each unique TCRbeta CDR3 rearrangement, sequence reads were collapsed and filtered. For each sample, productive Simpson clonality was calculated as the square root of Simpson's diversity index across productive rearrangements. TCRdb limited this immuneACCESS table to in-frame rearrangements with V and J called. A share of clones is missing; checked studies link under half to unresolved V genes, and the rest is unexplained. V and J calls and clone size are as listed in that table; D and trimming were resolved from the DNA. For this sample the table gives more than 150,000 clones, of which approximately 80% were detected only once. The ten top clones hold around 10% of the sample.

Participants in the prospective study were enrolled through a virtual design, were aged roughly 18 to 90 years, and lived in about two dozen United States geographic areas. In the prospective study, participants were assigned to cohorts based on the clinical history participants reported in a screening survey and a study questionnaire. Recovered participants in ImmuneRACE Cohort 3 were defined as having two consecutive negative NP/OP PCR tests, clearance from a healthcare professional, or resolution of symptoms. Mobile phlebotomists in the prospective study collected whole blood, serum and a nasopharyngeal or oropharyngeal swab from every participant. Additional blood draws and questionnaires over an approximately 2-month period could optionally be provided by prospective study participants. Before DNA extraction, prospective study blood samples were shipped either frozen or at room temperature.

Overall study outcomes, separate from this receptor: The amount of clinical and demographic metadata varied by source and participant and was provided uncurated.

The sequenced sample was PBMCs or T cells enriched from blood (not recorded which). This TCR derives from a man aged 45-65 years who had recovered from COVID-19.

The DNA reads as follows: TGTGCCAGCACCCCAGGGGCTGAAGCTTTCTTT. This codes for CASTPGAEAFF. The rearranged segments are TRBV12-3 or TRBV12-4 and TRBJ1-1; the D gene is possibly TRBD1, with 6 bases matching. The V and J ends are trimmed by 7 bases and 6 bases, leaving 9 bases between them. The cysteine opens and the phenylalanine closes a CDR3 of 11 amino acids. Here the CDR3 DNA is all that survives: 33 bases in frame from base 1.